Sequencing of this TCR beta chain was carried out in a study of T cell responses to AZD1222 COVID-19 vaccine. Generated by immunoSEQ multiplex PCR, the TCRdb table keeps only in-frame clones and is missing some. Of some 120,000 clones in the sample, 90% to 95% were seen once. Concerning this clone: What it recognizes is unknown.

Findings and limits, study-wide: Spike-specific TCR breadth and depth both grew after two AZD1222 doses.

The receptor was isolated from an adult in good health. The sequenced sample was peripheral blood, obtained on day 0 of AZD1222 vaccination.

The CDR3 sequence: CASSSDRVYMNTEAFF. The CDR3 DNA sequence: TGTGCCAGCAGCTCAGACAGGGTGTACATGAACACTGAAGCTTTCTTT. The chain links TRBV5-4 to TRBJ1-1; TRBD1 agrees at 7 bases. V trimming: 3 bases; J trimming: 0 bases; junction bases outside the gene matches: 8. There are 16 residues in the CDR3. Germline assignment: CDR1 SGHNT and CDR2 YYREEE (reference sequence).